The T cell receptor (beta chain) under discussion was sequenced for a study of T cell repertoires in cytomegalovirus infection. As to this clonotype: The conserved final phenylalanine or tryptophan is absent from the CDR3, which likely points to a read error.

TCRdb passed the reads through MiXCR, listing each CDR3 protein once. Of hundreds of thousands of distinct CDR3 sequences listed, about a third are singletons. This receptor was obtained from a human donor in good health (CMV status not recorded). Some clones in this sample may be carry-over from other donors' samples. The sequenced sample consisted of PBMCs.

DNA for the CDR3: TGCGCCAGCAGCCAAGCGGGGGGGGCGGACTATGGCTACACCTTA. It encodes CASSQAGGADYGYTL. The chain links TRBV4-1 to TRBJ1-2; D might be TRBD1 (6 bases). The CDR3 has 15 residues. Germline-derived CDR1 and CDR2 are MGHRA and YSYEKL. Trimming took off 1 base at V and 3 bases at J, with 12 bases between the two ends.